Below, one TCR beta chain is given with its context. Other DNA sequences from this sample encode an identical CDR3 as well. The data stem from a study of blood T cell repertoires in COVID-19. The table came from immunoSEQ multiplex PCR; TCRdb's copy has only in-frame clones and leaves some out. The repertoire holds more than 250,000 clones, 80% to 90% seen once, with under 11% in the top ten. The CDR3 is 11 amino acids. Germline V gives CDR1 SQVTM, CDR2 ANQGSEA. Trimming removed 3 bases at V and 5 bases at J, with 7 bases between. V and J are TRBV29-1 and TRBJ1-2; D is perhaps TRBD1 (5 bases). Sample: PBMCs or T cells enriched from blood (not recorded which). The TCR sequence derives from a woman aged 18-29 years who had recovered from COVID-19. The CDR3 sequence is CSVDTGYGYTF. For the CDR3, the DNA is TGCAGCGTTGATACAGGTTATGGCTACACCTTC.